The source of this TCR beta chain is a study of OX40 agonist ivuxolimab in advanced cancers. Study-wide context: Those treated in dose escalation had hepatocellular carcinoma, melanoma, renal cell cancer or head and neck cancer. Participants averaged roughly 60 years of age (range roughly 23 to 79) and were 75% to 90% male. Study-level findings and limits: By week 6 at 0.1 to 3.0 mg/kg, blood CD4+ and CD8+ T cells had expanded clonally. At 0.1-3.0 mg/kg, partial responders had clonal expansion among the lowest observed.

A word on this clone: Its antigen is as yet unknown.

TCRdb's copy holds only in-frame clones and misses some; the assay was immunoSEQ multiplex PCR. The data contain 45,000 to 55,000 clones, about 86% of them singletons. CDR3 length equals 13 residues. The germline V and J ends were trimmed by 0 bases and 4 bases, with 7 bases remaining between them. CDR1 is SGDLS and CDR2 is YYNGEE in the germline V gene. The sequences come from CD4+ or CD8+ T cells sorted from blood, collected in a trial of the OX40 agonist ivuxolimab. This rearrangement joins TRBV9 to TRBJ1-1, with D unresolved. The source of this sequence is an adult with an advanced solid tumor such as melanoma, head and neck, liver or kidney cancer. The CDR3 DNA is TGTGCCAGCAGCGTAGAGGGAGGCACTGAAGCTTTCTTT. This encodes CASSVEGGTEAFF.